Presented here are 32 T cell receptor beta chains from one specimen sequenced in a study of blood T cells in healthy people across ages. A J-beta primer mix and a sample-barcoded 5' primer were used in a second PCR of about 7 to 12 cycles. TCRdb re-called the 5' RACE reads through MiXCR, storing one row per CDR3 protein. The top ten hold around 0.7% of the sample, which has more than 900,000 distinct CDR3 sequences, 20% to 25% seen once. In addition, the sample was reused for a study of T cells of mothers and their children.

Sequenced sample: blood. These receptors all come from a girl aged 2 to 10 in good health.

The V call is TRBV6-2 or TRBV6-3, the J call TRBJ2-4, with a possible D match to TRBD2 (6 bases). CDR3 length equals 14 residues. Trimming stripped 1 base from V and 9 bases from J, with 13 bases between. From germline, CDR1 is MNHEY and CDR2 SVGEGT. CDR3 region: CASSYWATEGIQYF. The DNA of the CDR3 is TGTGCCAGCAGTTACTGGGCCACGGAGGGCATTCAGTACTTC.

This sequence joins TRBV7-9 and TRBJ1-5; D uncertain. The CDR3 totals 13 residues. Deletions cut 10 bases from V and 2 bases from J, with 12 bases between. Germline V gives CDR1 SEHNR, CDR2 FQNEAQ (reference sequence). CDR3 DNA: TGTGCCATCGGGGAGGATGGCAATCAGCCCCAGCATTTT. As protein: CAIGEDGNQPQHF.

This rearrangement joins TRBV6-6 to TRBJ1-1, with D possibly being TRBD1 (5 bases). CDR1 and CDR2 (germline): MNHNY, SVGAGI (reference sequence). V gave up 6 bases and J gave up 0 bases, with 17 bases separating them. This CDR3 contains 16 residues. DNA for the CDR3: TGTGCCAGCAGCCATCTTACAAAGGGGATGAACACTGAAGCTTTCTTT. Translated: CASSHLTKGMNTEAFF.

This clonotype has more than one count but fewer than ten. The chain joins TRBV11-2 to TRBJ1-2, with 12 bases lining up with TRBD1. J lost 1 base, V lost 1 base, and 4 bases had no gene match. The germline V gene has CDR1 SGHAT and CDR2 FQNNGV. This CDR3 is built from 17 residues. For the CDR3, the DNA is TGTGCCAGCAGCTTAGGAGGGACAGGGGGCAGTAACTATGGCTACACCTTC. Its translation: CASSLGGTGGSNYGYTF.

This chain joins TRBV2 and TRBJ2-7; D is possibly TRBD2 (5 bases). This CDR3 has 14 residues. Deletions cut 8 bases from V and 3 bases from J, with 17 bases between. The germline gives CDR1 SNHLY, CDR2 FYNNEI. As DNA, the CDR3 is TGTGCCAGCTATTTTGACGGACTCCACTACGAGCAGTACTTC. Protein: CASYFDGLHYEQYF.

This clonotype was detected a few times. This rearrangement joins TRBV4-1 to TRBJ2-6; no definite D call. This CDR3 contains 12 residues. The V end was cut by 0 bases, the J end by 19 bases, with 13 bases between. The germline V gene has CDR1 MGHRA and CDR2 YSYEKL. The CDR3 sequence is CASSQDGTLRTF. CDR3 bases: TGCGCCAGCAGCCAAGACGGCACCTTAAGAACTTTC.

The rearrangement joins TRBV9 to TRBJ1-1, with D possibly matching TRBD1 (5 bases). Germline V gene lookup returns CDR1 SGDLS and CDR2 YYNGEE. The CDR3 is 15 residues long. V lost 0 bases to trimming and J lost 6 bases, with 15 bases between them. The CDR3 loop reads CASSVGGGDGAEAFF. The CDR3 nucleotides are TGTGCCAGCAGCGTAGGTGGGGGAGACGGCGCTGAAGCTTTCTTT.

The rearrangement uses TRBV7-9 and TRBJ1-1; D call uncertain. The CDR3 contains 17 residues. Trimming took off 4 bases at V and 2 bases at J, with 20 bases between the two ends. The V gene's germline CDR1 is SEHNR and CDR2 FQNEAQ (reference sequence). CDR3 nucleotides: TGTGCCAGCAGCTATCTCGTAGTGGGGTCCTTCAACACTGAAGCTTTCTTT. Amino acids: CASSYLVVGSFNTEAFF.

Notes on this clonotype: An end of the junction does not agree with germline; a read error may underlie this. The chain uses TRBV27 and TRBJ1-1; no reliable D call. CDR3 size: 9 residues. The germline V gene encodes CDR1 MNHEY and CDR2 SMNVEV (reference sequence). CDR3 loop: CAGSFKAFF. The CDR3 coding sequence is TGTGCCGGCAGTTTTAAAGCTTTCTTT.

In its sample, this clonotype was seen a few times. A junction boundary mismatches the germline segment, possibly from a read error. The rearrangement uses TRBV4-1 and TRBJ2-1; tentative D call: TRBD2 (5 bases). Germline loops: CDR1 MGHRA, CDR2 YSYEKL. The CDR3 runs to 17 residues. In DNA, the CDR3 is TGCGCCAGTAGCCAACCTTTCCTAGCTCCTCCTTACAATGAGCAGTTCTTC. Its translation: CASSQPFLAPPYNEQFF.

This clonotype was observed a few times. The CDR3 loop is CSASDSTYEQYF. The DNA for the CDR3 is TGCAGTGCTAGTGACTCAACCTACGAGCAGTACTTC. V usage is TRBV20-1 and J usage is TRBJ2-7; D is unresolved. CDR3 length: 12 residues. Trimming pared 3 bases from V and 2 bases from J, leaving 8 bases between. CDR1 and CDR2 from the germline V gene are DFQATT and SNEGSKA (reference sequence).

This clonotype showed up just a few times. This rearrangement joins TRBV12-3 or TRBV12-4 to TRBJ1-5; D unresolved. V was trimmed by 7 bases and J by 0 bases, leaving 10 bases between them. This CDR3 has 14 amino acids. CDR3 DNA: TGTGCCAGCACCATGGGGTATAGCAATCAGCCCCAGCATTTT. It is translated as CASTMGYSNQPQHF.

This clonotype was seen a few times. The rearrangement uses TRBV11-2 and TRBJ2-2; 9 bases align to TRBD1. The CDR3 length is 23 residues. The germline gives CDR1 SGHAT, CDR2 FQNNGV. The J segment lost 1 base and the V segment lost 5 bases, leaving 26 bases of the junction unmatched. CDR3: CASSIRVKSSGQGILLNTGELFF. The CDR3 nucleotides are TGTGCCAGCAGCATTAGGGTCAAGTCTAGTGGACAGGGGATCTTACTGAACACCGGGGAGCTGTTTTTT.

The table lists this clonotype with a few counts. This sequence joins TRBV6-5 and TRBJ1-5; D is perhaps TRBD1 (5 bases). Germline CDR1 reads MNHEY; CDR2 reads SVGAGI. V lost 6 bases and J 4 bases, leaving 10 bases between the germline ends. The CDR3 length is 13 residues. The CDR3 is CASRRDPNQPQHF. The CDR3 region has the DNA TGTGCCAGCAGAAGGGACCCTAATCAGCCCCAGCATTTT.

This clonotype was observed a few times. At one boundary the junction diverges from the germline segment, which might be a read error. V usage is TRBV7-2 and J usage is TRBJ2-1; D call uncertain. CDR3 length: 13 residues. Germline V lookup: CDR1 SGHTA, CDR2 FQGNSA. The CDR3 nucleotides read TGTGCCAGCAGCTTAGCGTTCAGAGGTTCAACGATCTTC. Translated, it gives CASSLAFRGSTIF.

A note on this clonotype: Since the CDR3 does not end with the conserved phenylalanine or tryptophan, this likely comes from a read error. V gene TRBV7-2 combines with J gene TRBJ1-1; D not certain. CDR1 is SGHTA and CDR2 is FQGNSA in the germline V gene. The CDR3 has 13 residues. The CDR3 loop is CASSRNANTGAFL. CDR3 nucleotide sequence: TGTGCCAGCAGCCGGAATGCGAACACTGGAGCTTTCCTT.

This clonotype was seen only a few times. A read error is possible here, since a much larger clone lies one base away. The CDR3 DNA sequence: TGCGCCAGCAGCCAAGACGGGACAGGGTGGGACGAGCAGTACTTC. Protein: CASSQDGTGWDEQYF. J is TRBJ2-7 and V is TRBV4-3; 9 bases match TRBD1. V lost 0 bases, J lost 5 bases, and 5 bases stayed unmatched. The CDR3 has 15 amino acids. From germline, CDR1 is LGHNA and CDR2 YSLEER.

The V gene is TRBV11-3, the J gene TRBJ2-3; D uncertain. This CDR3 contains 15 residues. Germline CDR1 SGHNT, CDR2 YENEEA. V lost 0 bases and J 0 bases, leaving 7 bases between the germline ends. CDR3 bases: TGTGCCAGCAGCTTAGATGGCGGCAGCACAGATACGCAGTATTTT. Translated: CASSLDGGSTDTQYF.

The chain couples TRBV28 to TRBJ2-1; 8 nucleotides align to TRBD2. Germline CDR1 MDHEN, CDR2 SYDVKM. The CDR3 totals 16 residues. The junction had 8 bases not matched to a gene; V was cut back by 7 bases and J by 0 bases. CDR3 loop: CASTERSGSSYNEQFF. CDR3 in DNA: TGTGCCAGCACCGAACGGAGCGGGAGCTCCTACAATGAGCAGTTCTTC.

This clonotype was observed a handful of times. This chain connects TRBV27 to TRBJ1-2; tentatively, D is TRBD1 (6 bases). CDR1 MNHEY and CDR2 SMNVEV come from the germline V gene (reference sequence). Trimming removed 5 bases at V and 4 bases at J, with 17 bases between. This CDR3 has 15 amino acids. The CDR3 DNA reads as TGTGCCAGCAGTAAGGGACAAAACCGGGTCTATGGCTACACCTTC. This sequence encodes CASSKGQNRVYGYTF.

This clonotype has a handful of counts. V is TRBV12-3 or TRBV12-4 and J is TRBJ2-5; 8 bases agree with TRBD1. The J call is in doubt because the DNA end fits TRBJ2-1 better. The CDR3 is 14 amino acids. CDR3 residues: CASSFQGAVDEQFF. DNA of the CDR3: TGTGCCAGCAGTTTCCAGGGGGCGGTGGATGAGCAGTTCTTC.

The chain recombines TRBV12-5 with TRBJ2-7; tentative D call: TRBD1 (5 bases). The V gene lost 4 bases and the J gene lost 0 bases, with 13 bases spanning the gap. Per the germline V gene, CDR1 is LGHNT and CDR2 is FRNRAP. The CDR3 loop spans 15 amino acids. The CDR3 protein is CASGSTDGFSYEQYF. The CDR3 nucleotides are TGTGCTAGTGGTTCGACAGACGGATTCTCCTACGAGCAGTACTTC.

This sequence joins TRBV20-1 and TRBJ2-7; D ambiguous. Trimming shortened V by 6 bases and J by 7 bases, and 25 bases separated the two germline ends. CDR3 size: 15 residues. CDR1 is DFQATT and CDR2 is SNEGSKA in the germline V gene (reference sequence). The CDR3 DNA reads TGCAGTGCGACATTCAGAGGAAGAGAGCTTAGGGAGCAGTACTTC. Translated, it gives CSATFRGRELREQYF.

This clonotype was counted between two and nine times. This chain joins TRBV20-1 and TRBJ1-2, with D tentatively TRBD1 (6 bases). Per germline, CDR1 DFQATT and CDR2 SNEGSKA (reference sequence). CDR3 length equals 14 residues. The V gene lost 6 bases and the J gene lost 5 bases, with 19 bases spanning the gap. The CDR3 DNA reads as TGCAGTGCCCTCGGGGCAGGGGCGGTATATGGCTACACCTTC. As protein: CSALGAGAVYGYTF.

This chain uses TRBV29-1 with TRBJ2-1, with D possibly matching TRBD2 (6 bases). The V gene lost 7 bases and the J gene lost 9 bases, with 28 bases spanning the gap. The CDR3 length is 16 residues. Germline V CDR1 and CDR2: SQVTM, ANQGSEA. CDR3 DNA: TGCAGCGCCGACTTTGCCTTAGCGGCCCTCGAGGGTGAGCAGTTCTTC. This codes for CSADFALAALEGEQFF.

The DNA of the CDR3 is TGTGCCAGCAGCTTAATTCGTAGGGAGGCAGCCAAAAACATTCAGTACTTC. Protein sequence: CASSLIRREAAKNIQYF. This chain uses TRBV7-9 with TRBJ2-4, with a tentative D call TRBD2 (6 bases). Germline lookup yields CDR1 SEHNR and CDR2 FQNEAQ (reference sequence). This CDR3 spans 17 amino acids. V was clipped by 2 bases and J by 0 bases, with 14 bases between them.

This clonotype has only a few counts. The chain has TRBV12-3 or TRBV12-4 and TRBJ1-1; D call uncertain. This CDR3 contains 11 residues. Trimming removed 6 bases from V and 8 bases from J, with 10 bases in between. The CDR3 here is CASSLEAEAFF. In nucleotides, the CDR3 is TGTGCCAGCAGCCTTGAAGCCGAAGCTTTCTTT.

CDR3 bases: TGTGCCAGCAGTTTTGACAGGGGAGGCGAAAAACTGTTTTTT. Amino acid sequence: CASSFDRGGEKLFF. The rearrangement links TRBV12-3 or TRBV12-4 to TRBJ1-4; TRBD1 agrees at 8 bases. J was trimmed by 8 bases and V by 3 bases; bases with no gene match: 5. This CDR3 comprises 14 residues.

Concerning this clonotype itself: One end of the junction fails to match germline, which may point to a read error. The V call is TRBV7-7, the J call TRBJ2-1; D is unresolved. CDR3 length equals 15 residues. Germline V lookup: CDR1 SSHAT, CDR2 FNYEAQ (reference sequence). Here the CDR3 reads CASSPSPGLLNEQFF. As DNA, the CDR3 is TGTGCTAGCAGCCCCTCCCCAGGCCTCCTCAATGAGCAGTTCTTC.

The rearrangement joins TRBV28 to TRBJ2-7; D gene uncertain. Germline V CDR1 and CDR2: MDHEN, SYDVKM. The CDR3 has 13 amino acids. V lost 2 bases to trimming and J lost 4 bases, with 9 bases between them. The CDR3 region has the DNA TGTGCCAGCAGTTTACTCGGTCCTTACGAGCAGTACTTC. This sequence encodes CASSLLGPYEQYF.

Comments on this clonotype: An end of the junction differs from the germline gene, which may be a read error. CDR3 region: CASRKGQGSYEQHF. The DNA for the CDR3 is TGTGCCAGCAGAAAGGGACAGGGATCCTACGAGCAGCACTTC. The chain carries TRBV27 and TRBJ2-5, with 9 bases identical to TRBD1. The CDR3 has 14 amino acids. Germline V lookup: CDR1 MNHEY, CDR2 SMNVEV (reference sequence).

Concerning this clonotype itself: At one of its ends the junction is not consistent with the germline gene, which may arise from a read error. This chain uses TRBV6-5 with TRBJ2-3; D is tentatively TRBD1 or TRBD2 (5 bases each). CDR1 and CDR2 (germline): MNHEY, SVGAGI. CDR3 length: 17 amino acids. DNA of the CDR3: TGTGCCGGCAGTTACTGGCCACCAGAAGAGGGGACAGATACGCAGTATTTT. This sequence encodes CAGSYWPPEEGTDTQYF.